The 29 T cell receptor delta chains in this list originate from one sample, sequenced in a study of gamma-delta T cells after stem cell transplantation. TCRdb fed the RT-PCR reads into CATT to redo clone calling. Of about 1,900 delta-chain clones detected, around a third appear once; the ten largest clones hold roughly a sixth. Sequencing was performed on gamma-delta T cells. The receptors were sampled from a human donor. It is not recorded whose cells these are; they may come from a transplant donor.

This clone has only one observation. One end of the junction varies from germline; a read error may be responsible. The identical CDR3 is also encoded by other nucleotide sequences in the sample. The V call is TRDV2, the J call TRDJ2, with 7 nucleotides matching TRDD3. In germline, CDR1 is GEAIGNYY, CDR2 EKD. CDR3 size: 17 residues. The CDR3 here is CACDTLTTGVLTAQLFF. The DNA of the CDR3 is TGTGCCTGTGACACTTTAACTACTGGGGTGTTGACCGCACAACTCTTCTTT.

By sample share, this clone is hyperexpanded (1% or more). Other DNA sequences from this sample encode an identical CDR3 as well. This rearrangement joins TRDV2 to TRDJ1, with D unclear. The germline gives CDR1 GEAIGNYY, CDR2 EKD. This CDR3 is 15 amino acids long. Trimming removed 0 bases from V and 1 base from J, with 11 bases in between. CDR3 bases: TGTGCCTGTGACACCGTATCTGGAACCACCGATAAACTCATCTTT. Amino acids: CACDTVSGTTDKLIF.

By sample share, this clone is medium-sized. This may arise from a read error, as a much more abundant clone is one base away. At the DNA level, this CDR3 is encoded by other sequences in the same sample as well. The chain uses TRDV2 and TRDJ1, with 8 bases lining up with TRDD3. The germline gives CDR1 GEAIGNYY, CDR2 EKD. Unmatched junction bases numbered 14, after V lost 3 bases and J lost 3 bases. The CDR3 covers 17 residues. The CDR3 here is CACDFLKGDIVSDKLIF. The CDR3 region has the DNA TGTGCCTGTGACTTCCTAAAGGGGGATATTGTATCCGATAAACTCATCTTT.

This clone is judged medium-sized. V usage is TRDV2 and J usage is TRDJ1, with 8 bases aligning to TRDD3. V was pared by 2 bases and J by 0 bases, with 13 bases of the junction left unmatched. The length of the CDR3 is 18 residues. In germline, CDR1 is GEAIGNYY, CDR2 EKD. In nucleotides, the CDR3 is TGTGCCTGTGACAGGGTGCTGGGGGACGCCCCGTACACCGATAAACTCATCTTT. It encodes CACDRVLGDAPYTDKLIF.

Notes on this clone: A much larger clone sits a single nucleotide away, making a read error possible. Distinct nucleotide sequences in the sample also encode this CDR3. The chain has TRDV2 and TRDJ1; D is perhaps TRDD3 (5 bases). The CDR3 sequence is 17 residues long. CDR1 and CDR2 from the germline V gene are GEAIGNYY and EKD. This CDR3 is CACDTFSGGSNTDKLIF. As DNA, the CDR3 is TGTGCCTGCGACACTTTTTCGGGGGGGTCCAACACCGATAAACTCATCTTT.

In its sample, this clone is medium-sized (0.01 to 0.1%). The chain joins TRDV3 to TRDJ1; D perhaps matches TRDD3 (9 bases). The ends were cut back, 4 bases at V and 0 bases at J, with 36 bases in the middle. The CDR3 runs 21 residues. Germline loops: CDR1 TVYSNPD, CDR2 GDNSRS (reference sequence). Here the CDR3 reads CASVYLPKPDWGTVYTDKLIF. The CDR3 bases are TGTGCCTCTGTCTACCTTCCTAAACCGGACTGGGGGACCGTGTACACCGATAAACTCATCTTT.

On this clone itself: A read error may be the cause here, since a much bigger clone is one base away. The chain combines TRDV1 with TRDJ1; D remains ambiguous. From germline, CDR1 is TSWWSYY and CDR2 QGS. V was cut by 2 bases and J by 0 bases, with 25 bases left in between. The CDR3 spans 20 residues. In DNA, the CDR3 is TGTGCTCTTGGGGAAAGGCGCTCCTGGTTACTGTGGGCTTACACCGATAAACTCATCTTT. It specifies CALGERRSWLLWAYTDKLIF.

This clone turned up a few times. This chain uses TRDV2 with TRDJ1, with 8 bases aligning to TRDD3. The ends lost 4 bases at V and 3 bases at J; junction bases unmatched: 12. This CDR3 has 16 residues. Per the germline V gene, CDR1 is GEAIGNYY and CDR2 is EKD. CDR3 sequence reads: CACDRLGAIPPDKLIF. The CDR3, as DNA: TGTGCCTGTGATCGACTGGGGGCTATCCCTCCCGATAAACTCATCTTT.

This clone was seen only a few times. This may be a read error, as it is one base from a much larger clone. Other DNA sequences of this sample code for an identical CDR3. The V gene is TRDV2, the J gene TRDJ1; 7 bases fit TRDD3. The CDR3 runs to 14 residues. The germline V gene has CDR1 GEAIGNYY and CDR2 EKD. CDR3 nucleotide sequence: TGTGCCTGTGACTCGGTACTGGGGAACGATAAGCTCATCTTT. As protein: CACDSVLGNDKLIF.

In this sample, this clone turned up a few times. A read error may be the cause here, since a much bigger clone is one base away. The chain uses TRDV2 and TRDJ1; a weak D match, TRDD3 (5 bases). The CDR3 has 14 residues. The germline gives CDR1 GEAIGNYY, CDR2 EKD. The CDR3 protein is CACDNIRGTDKPIF. CDR3 sequence (DNA): TGTGCCTGTGACAACATACGCGGCACCGATAAACCCATCTTT.

This clone has only a few counts. A much larger clone lies a single base off, so this may be a read error. The chain is built from TRDV2 and TRDJ2; TRDD3 agrees at 9 bases. The ends lost 5 bases at V and 2 bases at J; junction bases unmatched: 8. CDR1 is GEAIGNYY, CDR2 EKD, per germline. CDR3 size: 16 residues. CDR3 bases: TGTGCCTGTGGCCCCTTACTGGGGGACTTGACAGCACAACTCTTCTTT. Protein sequence: CACGPLLGDLTAQLFF.

This clone has a handful of counts. A read error may account for a junction end that differs from germline. The chain links TRDV2 to TRDJ1, with TRDD3 identical over 7 bases. The CDR3 runs to 20 residues. Germline CDR1 and CDR2: GEAIGNYY and EKD. The CDR3: CACDPLGAASRSVYTDKPIF. The CDR3, as DNA: TGTGCCTGTGACCCGCTGGGGGCCGCGTCCCGTTCGGTGTACACCGATAAACCCATCTTT.

Worth noting for this clone: This is likely an artifact of a read error, given a far larger clone one base away. This chain connects TRDV2 to TRDJ2; 9 bases align to TRDD3. The V gene's germline CDR1 is GEAIGNYY and CDR2 EKD. The CDR3 totals 16 residues. V was pared by 6 bases and J by 2 bases, with 9 bases of the junction left unmatched. The CDR3 is CACNPLLGDLTAQLFF. CDR3 sequence (DNA): TGTGCCTGTAACCCCTTACTGGGGGACTTGACAGCACAACTCTTCTTT.

This clone has a handful of counts. A much larger clone differs by one base, so this may be a read error. The chain links TRDV2 to TRDJ1; TRDD3 aligns across 8 bases. The V segment lost 1 base and the J segment 4 bases; nucleotides outside the gene matches: 10. Germline V gene data show CDR1 as GEAIGNYY and CDR2 as EKD. This CDR3 region has 16 residues. CDR3 amino acids: CACDTVRGDTHDKLIF. The CDR3, as DNA: TGTGCCTGTGACACTGTAAGAGGGGATACTCACGATAAACTCATCTTT.

With respect to this clone: Given a much more abundant clone one base away, this may be a read error. This chain links TRDV2 with TRDJ1; 13 bases line up with TRDD3. Germline lookup yields CDR1 GEAIGNYY and CDR2 EKD. This CDR3 has 22 residues. Trimming took 3 bases from V and 0 from J; bases not matched to a gene: 21. CDR3 protein: CACDSVSPENWGIREYTDKLIF. Here the CDR3 DNA reads TGTGCCTGTGACTCAGTAAGCCCGGAGAACTGGGGGATACGGGAGTACACCGATAAACTCATCTTT.

A note on this clone: A much larger clone sits a single nucleotide away, making a read error possible. This same CDR3 is encoded by further DNA sequences in the sample. V usage is TRDV2 and J usage is TRDJ1; a weak D match, TRDD3 (5 bases). Germline V gives CDR1 GEAIGNYY, CDR2 EKD. The CDR3 contains 22 residues. Trimming took off 2 bases at V and 3 bases at J, with 36 bases between the two ends. In DNA form, the CDR3 reads TGTGCCTGTGACAGTGTCGTGGACCATGCGAGGAGTGGGGCTGGTTCTTCCGATAAACTCATCTTT. Translating gives CACDSVVDHARSGAGSSDKLIF.

This clone is labeled large. The chain uses TRDV1 and TRDJ1; weak D call: TRDD2 (5 bases). The CDR3 extends over 22 amino acids. The ends were cut back, 1 base at V and 0 bases at J, with 30 bases in the middle. Germline V lookup: CDR1 TSWWSYY, CDR2 QGS. CDR3 loop: CALGEPPPPLLLWPSYTDKLIF. The CDR3 DNA sequence: TGTGCTCTTGGGGAACCTCCCCCACCCCTTCTTCTTTGGCCATCGTACACCGATAAACTCATCTTT.

On this clone itself: A read error may be the cause here, since a much bigger clone is one base away. This chain uses TRDV2 with TRDJ1; 13 bases are a match to TRDD3. From germline, CDR1 is GEAIGNYY and CDR2 EKD. This CDR3 spans 17 amino acids. J lost 9 bases, V lost 3 bases, and 15 bases had no gene match. Here the CDR3 reads CACDAIVLGDTTDELIF. Written as DNA, the CDR3 is TGTGCCTGTGACGCCATTGTACTGGGGGATACGACTGATGAACTCATCTTT.

Comments on this clone: A read error is possible here, since a much larger clone lies one base away. This sample includes further DNA sequences coding for the same CDR3. The chain is built from TRDV2 and TRDJ2, with D perhaps TRDD3 (6 bases). The CDR3 sequence is 17 residues long. Per the germline V gene, CDR1 is GEAIGNYY and CDR2 is EKD. Trimming took 1 base from V and 4 from J, leaving 18 bases between them. The CDR3 here is CACDTLGGVPPTAQLFF. As DNA, the CDR3 is TGTGCCTGTGACACATTGGGGGGGGTTCCCCCGACAGCACAACTCTTCTTT.

Worth noting for this clone: A much larger clone lies a single base off, so this may be a read error. J is TRDJ2 and V is TRDV2, with D possibly matching TRDD3 (6 bases). The CDR3 runs to 17 residues. CDR1 and CDR2 from the germline V gene are GEAIGNYY and EKD. V lost 1 base, J lost 7 bases, and 21 bases lay in between. The CDR3 loop is CACDTLGGVPPRAQLFF. The DNA of the CDR3 is TGTGCCTGTGACACGTTGGGGGGGGTTCCCCCGAGAGCACAACTCTTCTTT.

Concerning this clone itself: Only one base separates this from a far larger clonotype, so it likely reflects a read error. This chain uses TRDV2 with TRDJ1, with 8 bases aligning to TRDD3. V lost 3 bases to trimming and J lost 2 bases; unmatched junction nucleotides: 28. The germline V gene encodes CDR1 GEAIGNYY and CDR2 EKD. The CDR3 has 22 residues. The CDR3 nucleotides read TGTGCCTGTGACGCCGTATCGCAGGCTGAAAATACTGGGGGGCCAGGGACCGATAAACTCATCTTT. This gives the protein CACDAVSQAENTGGPGTDKLIF.

This clone was seen a few times. J is TRDJ1 and V is TRDV2; the match to TRDD3 covers 8 bases. This CDR3 comprises 18 residues. The germline gives CDR1 GEAIGNYY, CDR2 EKD. V trimming: 0 bases; J trimming: 1 base; junction bases outside the gene matches: 12. CDR3: CACDTVPSGGAITDKLIF. DNA of the CDR3: TGTGCCTGTGACACCGTTCCCTCTGGGGGAGCAATCACCGATAAACTCATCTTT.

Worth noting for this clone: Just one base apart from a much larger clone, this may be a read error. The CDR3 protein is CACDELLGDTSPDKLIF. The CDR3 coding sequence is TGTGCCTGTGACGAACTACTGGGGGATACGTCCCCCGATAAACTCATCTTT. This chain joins TRDV2 and TRDJ1; 13 bases agree with TRDD3. Germline values: CDR1 GEAIGNYY, CDR2 EKD. With V trimmed by 3 bases and J by 3 bases, 9 bases remained unmatched. There are 17 residues in the CDR3.

This clone was seen more than once but under ten times. The chain couples TRDV2 to TRDJ1; 7 bases map to TRDD3. CDR3 size: 16 residues. CDR1 is GEAIGNYY and CDR2 is EKD in the germline V gene. V was pared by 3 bases and J by 2 bases, with 11 bases of the junction left unmatched. The CDR3 DNA reads as TGTGCCTGTGACCGTTTGGGGGAACGGGGGACCGATAAACTCATCTTT. This gives the protein CACDRLGERGTDKLIF.

This clone was seen a handful of times. A junction boundary mismatches the germline segment, possibly from a read error. The same CDR3 also results from other DNA sequences found in this sample. The chain employs TRDV2 and TRDJ1; TRDD3 matches at 9 bases. The CDR3 totals 19 residues. Per germline, CDR1 GEAIGNYY and CDR2 EKD. The chain's CDR3 is CACDTLLRGYEVNPDKLIF. The DNA of the CDR3 is TGTGCCTGCGACACCCTACTGAGGGGATACGAGGTGAACCCCGATAAACTCATCTTT.

This clone counts as large. This chain links TRDV2 with TRDJ2, with 11 bases lining up with TRDD3. Germline trimming cut 1 base from V and 6 bases from J; bases unmatched to any gene: 21. Germline V CDR1 and CDR2: GEAIGNYY, EKD. The CDR3 totals 21 residues. This chain's CDR3 is CACDTNYGGATGGYRAAQLFF. The CDR3 DNA reads as TGTGCCTGTGACACAAACTACGGCGGGGCAACTGGGGGATATCGGGCAGCACAACTCTTCTTT.

This clone has only a few counts. A much larger clone is a single base away; this may be a read error. V usage is TRDV2 and J usage is TRDJ1, with 7 bases aligning to TRDD3. Germline V gene lookup returns CDR1 GEAIGNYY and CDR2 EKD. The CDR3 spans 19 residues. The CDR3 DNA reads TGTGCCTGTGACAGACTCTCACGAGCTGGGGGCCCTTACACCGATAACCTCATCTTT. This translates into CACDRLSRAGGPYTDNLIF.

The rearrangement uses TRDV2 and TRDJ1, with D perhaps matching TRDD3 (5 bases). Per the germline V gene, CDR1 is GEAIGNYY and CDR2 is EKD. This CDR3 comprises 17 residues. Between the trimmed V and J ends, which lost 8 bases and 8 bases, there was a span of 32 bases. CDR3 in amino acids: CAFPGLGGREDEDKLIF. The DNA of the CDR3 is TGTGCCTTCCCAGGCCTGGGTGGACGTGAGGACGAAGACAAACTCATCTTT.

This chain links TRDV2 with TRDJ1; D unclear. The V end lost 0 bases, the J end lost 4 bases, and 23 bases lay between the germline ends. This CDR3 region has 18 residues. Germline V gene data show CDR1 as GEAIGNYY and CDR2 as EKD. CDR3 in DNA: TGTGCCTGTGACACCCTCCGGAGGAGCGGTTTTTCGCGCGATAAACTCATCTTT. The encoded protein is CACDTLRRSGFSRDKLIF.